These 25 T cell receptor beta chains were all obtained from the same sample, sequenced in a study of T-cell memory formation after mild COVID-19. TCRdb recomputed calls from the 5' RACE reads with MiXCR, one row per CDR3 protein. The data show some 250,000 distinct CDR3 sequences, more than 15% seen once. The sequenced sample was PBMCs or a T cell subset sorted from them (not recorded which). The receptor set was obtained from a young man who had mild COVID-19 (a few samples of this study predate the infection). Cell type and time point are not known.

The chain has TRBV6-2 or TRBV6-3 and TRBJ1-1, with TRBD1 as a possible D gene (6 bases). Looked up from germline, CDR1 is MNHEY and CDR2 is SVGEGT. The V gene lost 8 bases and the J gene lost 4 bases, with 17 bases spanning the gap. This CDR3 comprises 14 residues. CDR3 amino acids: CASRAWGALTEAFF. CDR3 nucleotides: TGTGCCAGCCGCGCGTGGGGGGCCCTCACTGAAGCTTTCTTT.

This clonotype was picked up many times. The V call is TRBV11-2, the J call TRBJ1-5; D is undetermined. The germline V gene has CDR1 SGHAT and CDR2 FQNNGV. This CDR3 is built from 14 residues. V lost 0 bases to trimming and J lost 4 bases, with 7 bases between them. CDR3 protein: CASSLDGGNQPQHF. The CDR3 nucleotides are TGTGCCAGCAGCTTAGATGGCGGGAATCAGCCCCAGCATTTT.

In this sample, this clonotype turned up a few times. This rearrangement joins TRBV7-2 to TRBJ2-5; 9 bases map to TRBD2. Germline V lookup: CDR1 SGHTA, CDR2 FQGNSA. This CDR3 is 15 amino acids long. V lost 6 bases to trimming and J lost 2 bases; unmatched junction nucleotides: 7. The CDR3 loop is CASRWGTSLQETQYF. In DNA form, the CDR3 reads TGTGCCAGCAGGTGGGGGACTAGCCTACAAGAGACCCAGTACTTC.

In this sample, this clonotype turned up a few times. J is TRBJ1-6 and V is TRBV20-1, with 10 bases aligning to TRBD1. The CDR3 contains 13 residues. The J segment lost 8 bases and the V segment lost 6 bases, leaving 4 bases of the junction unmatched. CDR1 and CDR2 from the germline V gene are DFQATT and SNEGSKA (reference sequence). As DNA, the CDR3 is TGCAGTGCCCCGGGACAGGGGTATTCACCCCTCCACTTT. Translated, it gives CSAPGQGYSPLHF.

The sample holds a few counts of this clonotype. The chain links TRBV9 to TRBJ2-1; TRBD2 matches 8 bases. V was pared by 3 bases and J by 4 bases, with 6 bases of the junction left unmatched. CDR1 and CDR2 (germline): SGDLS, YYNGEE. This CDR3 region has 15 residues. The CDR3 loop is CASSDSGGAYNEQFF. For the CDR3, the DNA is TGTGCCAGCAGCGACAGCGGGGGCGCATACAATGAGCAGTTCTTC. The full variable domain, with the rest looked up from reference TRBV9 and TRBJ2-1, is DSGVTQTPKHLITATGQRVTLRCSPRSGDLSVYWYQQSLDQGLQFLIQYYNGEERAKGNILERFSAQQFPDLHSELNLSSLELGDSALYFCASSDSGGAYNEQFFGPGTRLTVL.

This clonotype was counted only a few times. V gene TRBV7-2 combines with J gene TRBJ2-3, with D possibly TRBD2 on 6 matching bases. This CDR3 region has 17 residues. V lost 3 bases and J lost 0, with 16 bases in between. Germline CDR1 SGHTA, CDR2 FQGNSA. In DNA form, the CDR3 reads TGTGCCAGCAGCTTGGACGTTGGCGGGGTTAGCACAGATACGCAGTATTTT. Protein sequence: CASSLDVGGVSTDTQYF.

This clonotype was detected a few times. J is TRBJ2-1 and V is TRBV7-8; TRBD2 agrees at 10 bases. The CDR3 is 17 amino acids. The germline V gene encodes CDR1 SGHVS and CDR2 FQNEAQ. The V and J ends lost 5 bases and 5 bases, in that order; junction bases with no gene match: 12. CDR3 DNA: TGTGCCAGCAGCCTTAACGGGCTAGCGGGGGCTAACAATGAGCAGTTCTTC. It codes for CASSLNGLAGANNEQFF.

The CDR3 bases are TGCGCCAGCAGCCAAGATACACTGGGAAACATTCAGTACTTC. Translated: CASSQDTLGNIQYF. The chain has TRBV4-3 and TRBJ2-4; unclear D gene. This CDR3 region has 14 residues. Trimming pared 0 bases from V and 6 bases from J, leaving 9 bases between. Germline V lookup: CDR1 LGHNA, CDR2 YSLEER.

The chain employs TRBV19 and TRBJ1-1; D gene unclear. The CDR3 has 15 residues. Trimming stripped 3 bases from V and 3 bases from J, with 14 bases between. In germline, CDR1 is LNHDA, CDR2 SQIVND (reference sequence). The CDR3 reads CASSMWDQRDTEAFF. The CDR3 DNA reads TGTGCCAGTAGTATGTGGGATCAGAGAGACACTGAAGCTTTCTTT.

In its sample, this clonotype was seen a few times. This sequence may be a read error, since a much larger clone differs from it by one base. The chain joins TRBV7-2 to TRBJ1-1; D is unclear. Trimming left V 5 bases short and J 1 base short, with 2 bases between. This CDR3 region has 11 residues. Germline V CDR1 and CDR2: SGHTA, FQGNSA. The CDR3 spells CASSKNTEAFF. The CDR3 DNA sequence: TGTGCCAGCAGCAAGAACACTGAAGCTTTCTTT.

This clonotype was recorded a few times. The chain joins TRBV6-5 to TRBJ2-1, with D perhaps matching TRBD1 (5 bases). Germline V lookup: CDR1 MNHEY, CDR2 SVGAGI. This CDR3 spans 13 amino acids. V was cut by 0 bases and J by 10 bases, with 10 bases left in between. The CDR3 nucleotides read TGTGCCAGCAGTTACTCGAACCAGGGCGAGCAGTTCTTC. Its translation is CASSYSNQGEQFF.

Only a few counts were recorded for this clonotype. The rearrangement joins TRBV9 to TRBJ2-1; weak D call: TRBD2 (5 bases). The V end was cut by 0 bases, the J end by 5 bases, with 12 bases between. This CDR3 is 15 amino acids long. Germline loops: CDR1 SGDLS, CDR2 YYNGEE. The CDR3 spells CASSVGSGRNNEQFF. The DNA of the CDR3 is TGTGCCAGCAGCGTAGGGAGCGGTCGGAACAATGAGCAGTTCTTC.

The DNA for the CDR3 is TGTGCCAGCAGTCAGGGGGGTGAGCCCCAGCATTTT. It specifies CASSQGGEPQHF. The chain links TRBV5-4 to TRBJ1-5; 7 bases are a match to TRBD1. The germline CDR1 and CDR2 sequences are SGHNT and YYREEE (reference sequence). The trim removed 5 bases at V and 8 bases at J, leaving 4 bases unmatched. The CDR3 length is 12 residues.

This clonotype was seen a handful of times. The CDR3 loop reads CASSYASGTEGSYEQYF. Written as DNA, the CDR3 is TGTGCCAGCAGCTACGCATCGGGGACGGAAGGCTCCTACGAGCAGTACTTC. The rearrangement uses TRBV6-6 and TRBJ2-7; TRBD1 or TRBD2 may be the D gene (5 bases each). Germline lookup yields CDR1 MNHNY and CDR2 SVGAGI (reference sequence). V shed 6 bases and J shed 0 bases, with 21 bases lying between them. This CDR3 region has 17 residues.

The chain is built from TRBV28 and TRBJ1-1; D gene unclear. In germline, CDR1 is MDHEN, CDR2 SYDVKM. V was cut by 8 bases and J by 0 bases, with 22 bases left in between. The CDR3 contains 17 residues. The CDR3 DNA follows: TGTGCCAGCGTTTGGGCGACTTCAGGCCTCATGAACACTGAAGCTTTCTTT. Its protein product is CASVWATSGLMNTEAFF.

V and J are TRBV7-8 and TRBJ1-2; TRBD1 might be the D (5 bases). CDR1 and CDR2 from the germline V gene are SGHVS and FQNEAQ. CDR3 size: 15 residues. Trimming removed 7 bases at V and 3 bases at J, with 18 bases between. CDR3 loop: CASNPEGSWDYGYTF. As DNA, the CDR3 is TGTGCCAGCAACCCAGAGGGGAGTTGGGACTATGGCTACACCTTC.

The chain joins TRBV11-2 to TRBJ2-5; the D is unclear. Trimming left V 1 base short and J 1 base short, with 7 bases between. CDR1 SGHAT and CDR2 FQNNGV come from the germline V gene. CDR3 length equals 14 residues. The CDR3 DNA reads TGTGCCAGCAGCTTAGCATCCAGCCAAGAGACCCAGTACTTC. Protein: CASSLASSQETQYF.

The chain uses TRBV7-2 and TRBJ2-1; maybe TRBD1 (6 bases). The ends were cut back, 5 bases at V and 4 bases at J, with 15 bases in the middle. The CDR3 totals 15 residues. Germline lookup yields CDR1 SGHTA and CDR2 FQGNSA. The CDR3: CASSSRDTLYNEQFF. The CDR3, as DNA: TGTGCCAGCAGCAGCCGGGACACTCTATACAATGAGCAGTTCTTC.

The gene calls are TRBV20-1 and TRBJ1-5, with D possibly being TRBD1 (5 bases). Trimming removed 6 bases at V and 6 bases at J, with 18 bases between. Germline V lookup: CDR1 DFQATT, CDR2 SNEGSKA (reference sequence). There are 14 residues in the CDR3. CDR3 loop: CSADLGQASQPQHF. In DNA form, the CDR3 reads TGCAGTGCAGACCTGGGGCAGGCTTCTCAGCCCCAGCATTTT.

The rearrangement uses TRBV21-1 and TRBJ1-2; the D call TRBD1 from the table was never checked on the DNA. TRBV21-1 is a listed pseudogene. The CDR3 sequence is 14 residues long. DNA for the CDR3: TGTGCCAGCAGCAAAGTAGGGCGCAGGGGGGTCATTACCTTC. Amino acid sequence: CASSKVGRRGVITF.

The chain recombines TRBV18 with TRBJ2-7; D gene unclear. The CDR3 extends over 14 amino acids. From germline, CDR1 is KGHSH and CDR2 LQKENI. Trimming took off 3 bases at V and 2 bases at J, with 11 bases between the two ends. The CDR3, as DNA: TGTGCCAGCTCACCGGGTATAGAAACCTACGAGCAGTACGTC. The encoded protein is CASSPGIETYEQYV.

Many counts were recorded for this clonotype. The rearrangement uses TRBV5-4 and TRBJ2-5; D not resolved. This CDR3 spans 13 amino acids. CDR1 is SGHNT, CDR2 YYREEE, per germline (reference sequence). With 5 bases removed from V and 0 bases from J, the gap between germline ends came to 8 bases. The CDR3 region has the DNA TGTGCCAGCAGTGGAGAGAACCAAGAGACCCAGTACTTC. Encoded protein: CASSGENQETQYF.

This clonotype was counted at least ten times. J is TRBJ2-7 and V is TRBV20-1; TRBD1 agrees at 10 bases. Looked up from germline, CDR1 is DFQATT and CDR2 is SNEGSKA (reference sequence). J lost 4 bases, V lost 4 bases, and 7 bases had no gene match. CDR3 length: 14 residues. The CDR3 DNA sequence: TGCAGTGCTACTCCCGGGACAGGGGCTTACGAGCAGTACGTC. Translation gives CSATPGTGAYEQYV.

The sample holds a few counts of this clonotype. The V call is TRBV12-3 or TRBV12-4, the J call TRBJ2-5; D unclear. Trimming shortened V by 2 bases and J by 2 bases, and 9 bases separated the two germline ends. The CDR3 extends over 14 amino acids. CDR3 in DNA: TGTGCCAGCAGTTTATCGGCGTCTCAAGAGACCCAGTACTTC. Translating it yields CASSLSASQETQYF.

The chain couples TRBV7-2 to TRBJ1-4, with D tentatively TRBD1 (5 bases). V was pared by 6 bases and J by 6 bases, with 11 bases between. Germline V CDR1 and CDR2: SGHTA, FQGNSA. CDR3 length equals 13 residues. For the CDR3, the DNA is TGTGCCAGCAGGCAGGGTTTTGATGAAAAACTGTTTTTT. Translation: CASRQGFDEKLFF.